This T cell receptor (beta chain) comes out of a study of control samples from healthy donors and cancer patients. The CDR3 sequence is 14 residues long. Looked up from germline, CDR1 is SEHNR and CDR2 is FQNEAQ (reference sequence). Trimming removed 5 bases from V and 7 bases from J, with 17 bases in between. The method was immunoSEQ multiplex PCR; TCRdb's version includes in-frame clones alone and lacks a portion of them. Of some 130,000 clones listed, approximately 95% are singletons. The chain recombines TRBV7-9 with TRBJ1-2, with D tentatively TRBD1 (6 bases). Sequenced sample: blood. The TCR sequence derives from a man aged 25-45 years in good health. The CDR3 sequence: CASSVGGGRGGYTF. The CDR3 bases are TGTGCCAGCAGCGTCGGCGGGGGCCGCGGTGGCTACACCTTC. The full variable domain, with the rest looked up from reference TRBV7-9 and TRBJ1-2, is DTGVSQNPRHKITKRGQNVTFRCDPISEHNRLYWYRQTLGQGPEFLTYFQNEAQLEKSRLLSDRFSAERPKGSFSTLEIQRTEQGDSAMYLCASSVGGGRGGYTFGSGTRLTVV.